What follows is one T cell receptor (beta chain) and its context. Its antigen is still unknown. Measured with immunoSEQ multiplex PCR; TCRdb has only the in-frame clones, and not every one. The sample consists of some 130,000 clones, more than 70% of them appearing once. The data derive from a study of PD-1 blockade in mismatch repair-deficient tumors. Every patient had mismatch repair deficiency by PCR or immunohistochemistry. TCR sequencing covered a few patients who responded to pembrolizumab. Germline V gene lookup returns CDR1 SGHDN and CDR2 FVKESK. V trimming: 1 base; J trimming: 1 base; junction bases outside the gene matches: 6. CDR3 length: 16 amino acids. General study results and limits: Rapid post-treatment expansion, then contraction, generally preceding radiologic response, marked tumor-resident clones.

The sequence was obtained from an adult with mismatch repair-deficient cancer. This chain links TRBV14 with TRBJ2-5; 7 bases are shared with TRBD1. Material: peripheral blood, obtained just over 70 weeks after starting pembrolizumab. CDR3 sequence (DNA): TGTGCCAGCAGCCAAGCCGGATGGACAGGCCAAGAGACCCAGTACTTC. This gives the protein CASSQAGWTGQETQYF.